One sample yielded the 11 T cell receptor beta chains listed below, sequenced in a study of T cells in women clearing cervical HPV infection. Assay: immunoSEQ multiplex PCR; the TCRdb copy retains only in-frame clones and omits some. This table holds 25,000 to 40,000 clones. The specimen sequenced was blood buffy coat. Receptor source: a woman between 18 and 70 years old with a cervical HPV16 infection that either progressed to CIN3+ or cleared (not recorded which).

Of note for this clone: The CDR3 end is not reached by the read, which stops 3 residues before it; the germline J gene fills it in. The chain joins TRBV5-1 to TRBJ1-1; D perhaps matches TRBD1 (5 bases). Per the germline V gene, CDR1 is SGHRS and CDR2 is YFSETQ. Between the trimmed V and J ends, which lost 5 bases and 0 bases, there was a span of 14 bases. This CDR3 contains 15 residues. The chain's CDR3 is CASRNYRSVNTEAFF. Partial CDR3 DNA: TGCGCCAGCAGAAACTACAGGAGCGTGAACACTGAA.

The part of the CDR3 DNA that was read is TGCAGTGCTCCACCATCAGGGCGTGAGACC. It codes for CSAPPSGRET. The entire CDR3 protein reads CSAPPSGRETQYF. The chain has TRBV20-1 and TRBJ2-5; D might be TRBD1 (5 bases). The DNA ends 3 residues before the CDR3 does, and the rest of the CDR3 is filled in from the germline J gene. Looked up from germline, CDR1 is DFQATT and CDR2 is SNEGSKA (reference sequence). The V gene lost 5 bases and the J gene lost 5 bases, with 15 bases spanning the gap. The CDR3 is made up of 13 amino acids.

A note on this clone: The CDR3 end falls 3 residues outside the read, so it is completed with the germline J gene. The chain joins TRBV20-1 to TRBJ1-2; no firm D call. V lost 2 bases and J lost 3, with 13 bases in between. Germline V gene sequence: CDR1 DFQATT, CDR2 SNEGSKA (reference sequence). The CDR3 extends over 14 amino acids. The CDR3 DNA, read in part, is TGCAGTGCTAGAACCCCGGTTAGGGACTATGGC. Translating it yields CSARTPVRDYG. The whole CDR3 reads CSARTPVRDYGYTF.

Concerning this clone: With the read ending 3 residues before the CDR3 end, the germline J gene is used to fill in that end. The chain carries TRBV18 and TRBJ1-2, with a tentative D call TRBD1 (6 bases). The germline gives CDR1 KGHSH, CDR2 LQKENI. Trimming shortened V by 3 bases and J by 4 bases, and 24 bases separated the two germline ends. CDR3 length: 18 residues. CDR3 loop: CASSPSDDRRYFIYGYTF. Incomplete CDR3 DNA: TGTGCCAGCTCACCGAGCGACGACAGGCGATATTTTATCTATGGC.

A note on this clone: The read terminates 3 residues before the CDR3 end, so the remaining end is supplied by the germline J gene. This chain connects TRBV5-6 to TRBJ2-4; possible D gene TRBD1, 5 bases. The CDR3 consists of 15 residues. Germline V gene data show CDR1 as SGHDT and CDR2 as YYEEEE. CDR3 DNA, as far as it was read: TGTGCCAGCAGCCCTCTTGGGGCATCGGTCTATGGT. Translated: CASSPLGASVYG. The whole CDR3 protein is CASSPLGASVYGQYF.

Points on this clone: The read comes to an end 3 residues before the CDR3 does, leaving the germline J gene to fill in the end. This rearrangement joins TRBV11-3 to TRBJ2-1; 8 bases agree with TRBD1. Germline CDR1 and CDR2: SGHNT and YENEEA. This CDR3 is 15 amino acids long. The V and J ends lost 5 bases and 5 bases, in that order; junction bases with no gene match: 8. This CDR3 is CASSLFGQGHNEQFF. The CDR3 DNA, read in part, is TGTGCCAGCAGCCTATTCGGACAGGGTCACAATGAG. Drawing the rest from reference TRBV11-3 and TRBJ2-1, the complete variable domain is EAGVVQSPRYKIIEKKQPVAFWCNPISGHNTLYWYLQNLGQGPELLIRYENEEAVDDSQLPKDRFSAERLKGVDSTLKIQPAELGDSAVYLCASSLFGQGHNEQFFGPGTRLTVL.

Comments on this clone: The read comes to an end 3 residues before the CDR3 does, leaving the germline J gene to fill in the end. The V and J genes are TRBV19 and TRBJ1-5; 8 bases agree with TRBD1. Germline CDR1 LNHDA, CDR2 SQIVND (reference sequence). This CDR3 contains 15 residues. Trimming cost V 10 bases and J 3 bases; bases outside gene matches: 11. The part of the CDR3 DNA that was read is TGTGCCACCCTCTCCGGGACAGGAGACAATCAGCCC. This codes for CATLSGTGDNQP. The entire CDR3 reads CATLSGTGDNQPQHF.

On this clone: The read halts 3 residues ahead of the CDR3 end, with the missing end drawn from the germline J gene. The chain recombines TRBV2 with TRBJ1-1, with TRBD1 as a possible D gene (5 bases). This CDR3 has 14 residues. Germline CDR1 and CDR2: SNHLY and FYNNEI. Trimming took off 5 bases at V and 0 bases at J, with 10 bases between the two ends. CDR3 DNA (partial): TGTGCCAGCAGTACCCAACAGGTGAACACTGAA. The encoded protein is CASSTQQVNTE. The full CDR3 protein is CASSTQQVNTEAFF.

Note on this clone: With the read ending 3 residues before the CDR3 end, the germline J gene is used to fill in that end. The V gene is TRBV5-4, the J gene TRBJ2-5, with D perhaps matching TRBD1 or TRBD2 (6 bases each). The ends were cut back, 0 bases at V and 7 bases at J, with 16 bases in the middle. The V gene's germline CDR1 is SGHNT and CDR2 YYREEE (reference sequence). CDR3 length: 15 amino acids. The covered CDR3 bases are TGTGCCAGCAGCTTGGAGGAGGGGGTCCAGGGGACC. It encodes CASSLEEGVQGT. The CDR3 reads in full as CASSLEEGVQGTQYF.

Partial CDR3 DNA: TGTGCCATCAGTGCGACAGGGGTTAGCAATCAGCCC. This gives the protein CAISATGVSNQP. The entire CDR3 protein reads CAISATGVSNQPQHF. V is TRBV10-3 and J is TRBJ1-5, with 8 bases identical to TRBD1. The read ends 3 residues before the CDR3 terminus; that terminus is restored from the germline J gene. The length of the CDR3 is 15 residues. Germline CDR1 ENHRY, CDR2 SYGVKD. Germline trimming cut 4 bases from V and 0 bases from J; bases unmatched to any gene: 2.

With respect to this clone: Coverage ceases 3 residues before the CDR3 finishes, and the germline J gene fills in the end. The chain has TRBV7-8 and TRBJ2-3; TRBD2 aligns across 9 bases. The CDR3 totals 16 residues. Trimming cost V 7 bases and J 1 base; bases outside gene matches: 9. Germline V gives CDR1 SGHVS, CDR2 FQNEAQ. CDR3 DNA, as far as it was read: TGTGCCAGCACCTTGGGAGCGGGAGGTGGCACAGATACG. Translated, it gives CASTLGAGGGTDT. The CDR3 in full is CASTLGAGGGTDTQYF.